This T cell receptor (beta chain) was recorded in a study of shared clonotypes between healthy human individuals. Study as a whole: CD4 naive and CD4 memory each took three plates per donor, while CD8 naive took two and CD8 memory one. General study findings and limits: It was the few donors that limited the genetic and exposure-history diversity represented. Shared across several donors were about 4.6% of the naive CD4 clonotypes.

Points on this clone: The antigen remains unidentified.

Germline V gives CDR1 DFQATT, CDR2 SNEGSKA (reference sequence). V shed 3 bases and J shed 15 bases, with 6 bases lying between them. The CDR3 has 8 amino acids. At a deep level, the assay was run. The assay was immunoSEQ multiplex PCR, and TCRdb's table has in-frame clones only and misses some. This table has roughly 760,000 clones, about 74% appearing once. The chain couples TRBV20-1 to TRBJ2-1; D is perhaps TRBD2 (5 bases). Sequencing was carried out using memory CD4+ T cells sorted from blood. Subset described: CD45RA-negative fraction. The clonotype originates from a woman aged 30 to 39 in good health. The DNA of the CDR3 is TGCAGTGCTAGTCGGGGGTTCTTC. As protein: CSASRGFF.